What follows are 5 T cell receptor beta chains derived from one specimen sequenced in a study of T-cell reconstitution after alpha-beta-depleted transplantation in children. A TCRbeta library incorporating unique molecular identifiers was prepared. TCRdb reprocessed the PCR reads with MiXCR, giving one entry per CDR3 protein. This sample has about 580,000 distinct CDR3 sequences, with more than 20% found just once. The sample in question was PBMCs, mostly from graft donor cells, obtained 360 days after TCRalphabeta/CD19-depleted stem cell transplant. The origin of the receptors is a boy less than two years old who had a stem cell transplant for acute myeloid leukemia, so the T cells may come from the graft donor.

This chain uses TRBV10-3 with TRBJ2-1, with 8 bases that match TRBD2. J was trimmed by 8 bases and V by 4 bases; bases with no gene match: 4. CDR3 size: 13 residues. Germline CDR1 is ENHRY and CDR2 is SYGVKD. CDR3 region: CAISVSGGDEQFF. The CDR3 DNA reads TGTGCCATCAGTGTCAGCGGGGGTGATGAGCAGTTCTTC.

The J gene is TRBJ1-1, the V gene TRBV20-1; TRBD1 agrees at 10 bases. The germline V gene encodes CDR1 DFQATT and CDR2 SNEGSKA (reference sequence). CDR3 length: 15 amino acids. V trimming: 2 bases; J trimming: 4 bases; junction bases outside the gene matches: 7. The CDR3 DNA follows: TGCAGTGCTAGAAAAGGGACAGGGGCAACCACTGAAGCTTTCTTT. Its translation is CSARKGTGATTEAFF.

This chain connects TRBV20-1 to TRBJ2-4; tentatively, D is TRBD1 or TRBD2 (5 bases each). The CDR3 is 14 residues long. Per germline, CDR1 DFQATT and CDR2 SNEGSKA (reference sequence). V lost 4 bases, J lost 5 bases, and 15 bases lay in between. The CDR3 reads CSAKLPGTQNIQYF. As DNA, the CDR3 is TGCAGTGCTAAACTCCCGGGGACCCAAAACATTCAGTACTTC.

This clonotype was seen a handful of times. The chain carries TRBV4-3 and TRBJ2-6; D is possibly TRBD1 or TRBD2 (6 bases each). This CDR3 contains 20 residues. Trimming left V 1 base short and J 0 bases short, with 19 bases between. The germline V gene has CDR1 LGHNA and CDR2 YSLEER. The CDR3: CASSQGENGGPLSGANVLTF. The CDR3 DNA sequence: TGCGCCAGCAGCCAAGGGGAGAATGGGGGGCCCCTCTCTGGGGCCAACGTCCTGACTTTC.

The chain is built from TRBV20-1 and TRBJ1-4; D might be TRBD1 (5 bases). V shed 7 bases and J shed 5 bases, with 14 bases lying between them. Germline loops: CDR1 DFQATT, CDR2 SNEGSKA (reference sequence). The CDR3 has 13 residues. CDR3 amino acids: CSVRLGPNEKLFF. In nucleotides, the CDR3 is TGCAGTGTTAGGTTGGGGCCCAATGAAAAACTGTTTTTT.